A single sample is the source of the 15 T cell receptor beta chains below, sequenced in a study of blood T cells in healthy people across ages. The use of a sample-barcoded 5' primer and a J-beta primer mix characterized a second PCR of roughly 6 to 12 cycles. TCRdb re-derived calls from the 5' RACE reads in MiXCR, one entry per CDR3 protein. Among more than 900,000 distinct CDR3 sequences listed, roughly a quarter were seen once. These data were likewise used in another study, on T cells of mothers and their children.

Material for sequencing was blood. These receptors all come from a girl aged 2-10 years in good health.

The gene calls are TRBV4-1 and TRBJ1-2; perhaps TRBD1 as D (5 bases). The CDR3 is made up of 16 amino acids. Deletions cut 0 bases from V and 2 bases from J, with 13 bases between. CDR1 is MGHRA, CDR2 YSYEKL, per germline. This CDR3 reads CASSQDFGQGNYGYTF. The CDR3 region has the DNA TGCGCCAGCAGCCAAGATTTCGGACAAGGGAACTATGGCTACACCTTC.

The chain combines TRBV5-1 with TRBJ2-1, with 7 bases lining up with TRBD2. Germline V lookup: CDR1 SGHRS, CDR2 YFSETQ. The CDR3 length is 17 residues. V lost 3 bases, J lost 10 bases, and 19 bases stayed unmatched. In DNA, the CDR3 is TGCGCCAGCAGCTGGGGGAGGCTAGCGGACGCGTTACGGGAGCAGTTCTTC. It encodes CASSWGRLADALREQFF.

The sample holds a few counts of this clonotype. The chain uses TRBV14 and TRBJ2-1, with a possible D match to TRBD2 (5 bases). The V end lost 4 bases, the J end lost 0 bases, and 13 bases lay between the germline ends. This CDR3 has 16 amino acids. Per the germline V gene, CDR1 is SGHDN and CDR2 is FVKESK. CDR3 DNA sequence: TGTGCCAGCAGCCGAAATGGTGGGAGCTCCTACAATGAGCAGTTCTTC. The encoded protein is CASSRNGGSSYNEQFF.

V gene TRBV7-9 combines with J gene TRBJ2-7; D is undetermined. This CDR3 has 14 residues. Looked up from germline, CDR1 is SEHNR and CDR2 is FQNEAQ (reference sequence). Trimming pared 3 bases from V and 0 bases from J, leaving 9 bases between. CDR3 nucleotides: TGTGCCAGCAGCTTTGGCATCCCCTCCTACGAGCAGTACTTC. It specifies CASSFGIPSYEQYF.

V usage is TRBV10-3 and J usage is TRBJ1-1; D is uncertain. This CDR3 region has 14 residues. Looked up from germline, CDR1 is ENHRY and CDR2 is SYGVKD. V was shortened by 8 bases and J by 7 bases, with 20 bases between the two germline ends. In DNA, the CDR3 is TGTGCCATCTTACGGGATAACGAGAAGGTTGAAGCTTTCTTT. Translation: CAILRDNEKVEAFF.

The sample holds a few counts of this clonotype. The V call is TRBV3-1, the J call TRBJ1-2; D unresolved. Germline loops: CDR1 LGHDT, CDR2 YNNKEL (reference sequence). The CDR3 runs 13 residues. Between the trimmed V and J ends, which lost 4 bases and 2 bases, there was a span of 8 bases. CDR3 amino acids: CASSPPFNYGYTF. The CDR3 DNA reads as TGTGCCAGCAGCCCTCCGTTCAACTATGGCTACACCTTC. Full variable domain (rest looked up from reference TRBV3-1 and TRBJ1-2): DTAVSQTPKYLVTQMGNDKSIKCEQNLGHDTMYWYKQDSKKFLKIMFSYNNKELIINETVPNRFSPKSPDKAHLNLHINSLELGDSAVYFCASSPPFNYGYTFGSGTRLTVV.

A few counts support this clonotype. The rearrangement links TRBV7-3 to TRBJ2-3; D is ambiguous. The CDR3 consists of 13 residues. V was pared by 6 bases and J by 0 bases, with 7 bases between. Germline CDR1 reads SGHTA; CDR2 reads FQGTGA. CDR3 in DNA: TGTGCCAGCAGGTTAGGAAGCACAGATACGCAGTATTTT. Its protein product is CASRLGSTDTQYF.

This clonotype was observed a handful of times. This chain links TRBV29-1 with TRBJ1-1; D unclear. Per germline, CDR1 SQVTM and CDR2 ANQGSEA. Trimming took off 4 bases at V and 0 bases at J, with 6 bases between the two ends. The CDR3 covers 12 residues. The CDR3 protein is CSVVAMNTEAFF. CDR3 bases: TGCAGCGTTGTCGCGATGAACACTGAAGCTTTCTTT. Complete variable domain (other parts from reference TRBV29-1 and TRBJ1-1): SAVISQKPSRDICQRGTSLTIQCQVDSQVTMMFWYRQQPGQSLTLIATANQGSEATYESGFVIDKFPISRPNLTFSTLTVSNMSPEDSSIYLCSVVAMNTEAFFGQGTRLTVV.

This clonotype was picked up many times. The V gene is TRBV12-3 or TRBV12-4, the J gene TRBJ1-1, with D unresolved. V dropped 2 bases and J dropped 0 bases, with 7 bases sitting between them. This CDR3 has 14 residues. The CDR3 protein is CASSLRVMNTEAFF. For the CDR3, the DNA is TGTGCCAGCAGTTTACGGGTCATGAACACTGAAGCTTTCTTT.

At least ten counts were recorded for this clonotype. The V and J genes are TRBV7-2 and TRBJ2-5; D is uncertain. The germline gives CDR1 SGHTA, CDR2 FQGNSA. The CDR3 sequence is 11 residues long. With 6 bases removed from V and 3 bases from J, the gap between germline ends came to 5 bases. The CDR3 region is CASSYKETQYF. CDR3 in DNA: TGTGCCAGCAGTTATAAAGAGACCCAGTACTTC.

Details on this clonotype: Being one base from a much bigger clone, this may be a read error. This rearrangement joins TRBV2 to TRBJ2-7; D unresolved. The V end lost 6 bases, the J end lost 2 bases, and 5 bases lay between the germline ends. The CDR3 is 11 amino acids. Per germline, CDR1 SNHLY and CDR2 FYNNEI. The CDR3 loop is CASRAAYEQYF. CDR3 nucleotide sequence: TGTGCCAGCAGGGCCGCCTACGAGCAGTACTTC.

The chain has TRBV12-3 or TRBV12-4 and TRBJ2-1; no reliable D call. The CDR3 extends over 14 amino acids. V gave up 3 bases and J gave up 4 bases, with 10 bases separating them. The CDR3 DNA reads TGTGCCAGCAGTTTCGGGTTTAGGTACAATGAGCAGTTCTTC. Protein product: CASSFGFRYNEQFF.

V is TRBV3-1 and J is TRBJ2-2; 11 nucleotides align to TRBD2. After removal of 2 bases from V and 5 bases from J, the junction contained 16 bases not matched to a gene. Per germline, CDR1 LGHDT and CDR2 YNNKEL (reference sequence). CDR3 size: 20 residues. CDR3 region: CASSQNPLAGATVGTGELFF. CDR3 DNA: TGTGCCAGCAGCCAAAACCCACTAGCGGGGGCCACGGTCGGAACCGGGGAGCTGTTTTTT.

This chain links TRBV7-3 with TRBJ2-3, with D uncertain. The V and J ends lost 0 bases and 5 bases respectively, with 9 bases between them. Germline V gene sequence: CDR1 SGHTA, CDR2 FQGTGA. The CDR3 loop spans 14 amino acids. The CDR3 sequence: CASSLTGPLDTQYF. CDR3 DNA sequence: TGTGCCAGCAGCTTAACGGGTCCGTTAGATACGCAGTATTTT.

V usage is TRBV6-6 and J usage is TRBJ2-5; tentative D call: TRBD2 (5 bases). Germline V gene sequence: CDR1 MNHNY, CDR2 SVGAGI (reference sequence). V lost 0 bases and J lost 2, with 10 bases in between. This CDR3 contains 15 residues. The CDR3 DNA reads TGTGCCAGCAGTTACTCGTTGGACTTACAAGAGACCCAGTACTTC. It translates to CASSYSLDLQETQYF.